This T cell receptor (beta chain) was found in a study of regulatory T cells in long-lasting Graves disease. Details on this clonotype: Its antigen is still unknown.

General study findings and limits: Newly diagnosed Graves' patients had higher TCR diversity than persistent ones. Analyses excluded thyroid tissue, covering peripheral blood alone.

In building TCR beta libraries, iRepertoire HTBI primers were used together with Arm-PCR of CDR3 regions. TCRdb re-called the multiplex PCR reads through MiXCR, storing one row per CDR3 protein. The profile shows 500,000 or so distinct CDR3 sequences, about 16% of them singletons. Time point here: newly diagnosed GD, antithyroid drugs for less than 3 months. Researchers made the TCR library from RNA that was extracted from PBMCs. V lost 7 bases and J 8 bases, leaving 11 bases between the germline ends. CDR1 SEHNR and CDR2 FQNEAQ come from the germline V gene (reference sequence). This CDR3 is built from 11 residues. The sample was also reused in another study, on T cells in Graves' hyperthyroidism and ophthalmopathy.

The rearrangement links TRBV7-9 to TRBJ1-1; D is ambiguous. The sample consisted of peripheral blood mononuclear cells (PBMCs), taken at new diagnosis, from a patient treated with antithyroid drugs. This sequence originates from a woman aged 40 to 65 with Graves disease. CDR3 residues: CASTWGREAFF. The DNA for the CDR3 is TGTGCCAGCACTTGGGGTAGGGAAGCTTTCTTT.